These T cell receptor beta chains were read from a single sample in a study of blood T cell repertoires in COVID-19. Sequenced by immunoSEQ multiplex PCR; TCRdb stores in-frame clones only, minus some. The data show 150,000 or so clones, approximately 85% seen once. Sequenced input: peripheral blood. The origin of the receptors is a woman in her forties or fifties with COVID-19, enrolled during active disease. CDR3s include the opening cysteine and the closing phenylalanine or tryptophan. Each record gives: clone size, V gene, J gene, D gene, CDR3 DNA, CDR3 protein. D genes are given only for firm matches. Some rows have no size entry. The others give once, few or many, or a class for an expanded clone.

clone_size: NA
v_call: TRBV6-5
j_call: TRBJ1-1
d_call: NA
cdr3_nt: TGTGCCAGCACCATACATACTGAAGCTTTCTTT
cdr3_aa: CASTIHTEAFF

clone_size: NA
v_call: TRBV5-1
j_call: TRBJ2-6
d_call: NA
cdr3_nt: TGCGCCAGCAGCTTGGACAGGGCTGGGGCCAACGTCCTGACTTTC
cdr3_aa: CASSLDRAGANVLTF

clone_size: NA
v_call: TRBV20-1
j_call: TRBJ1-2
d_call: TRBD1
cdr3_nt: TGCAGTGCGGACAGGGGCCCTGGCTACACCTTC
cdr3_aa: CSADRGPGYTF

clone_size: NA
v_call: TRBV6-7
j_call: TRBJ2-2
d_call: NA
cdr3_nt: TGTGCCAGCAGTCGAGGTAGTGGGAAGACAGCTCCCACCGGGGAGCTGTTTTTT
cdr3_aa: CASSRGSGKTAPTGELFF

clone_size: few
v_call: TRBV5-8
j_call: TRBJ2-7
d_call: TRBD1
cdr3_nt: TGTGCCAGCAGCTTTACTCCAGGGGGAAAAGAGCAGTACTTC
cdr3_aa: CASSFTPGGKEQYF

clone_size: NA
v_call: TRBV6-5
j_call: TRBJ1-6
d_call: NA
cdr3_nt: TGTGCCAGCAGCAGGGTTCATAATTCACCCCTCCACTTT
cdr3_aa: CASSRVHNSPLHF

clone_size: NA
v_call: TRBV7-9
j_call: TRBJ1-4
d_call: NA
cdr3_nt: TGTGCCAGCAGCCACAGGACAGTAGGATCGGCAACTAATGAAAAACTGTTTTTT
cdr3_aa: CASSHRTVGSATNEKLFF

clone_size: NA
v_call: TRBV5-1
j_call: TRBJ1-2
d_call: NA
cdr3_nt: TGCGCCAGCAGCTTGGTACAGAGTAACTATGGCTACACCTTC
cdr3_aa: CASSLVQSNYGYTF

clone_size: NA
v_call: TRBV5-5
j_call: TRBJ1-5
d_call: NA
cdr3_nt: TGTGCCAGCAGCCAGGGACAATTCAATCAGCCCCAGCATTTT
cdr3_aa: CASSQGQFNQPQHF

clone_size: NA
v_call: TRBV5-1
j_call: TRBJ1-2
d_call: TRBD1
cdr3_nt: TGCGCCAGCAGCTCACCTCTGGACAGGGGAAGAAGTGGCTACACCTTC
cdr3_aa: CASSSPLDRGRSGYTF

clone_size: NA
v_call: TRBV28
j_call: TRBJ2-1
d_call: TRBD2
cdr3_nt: TGTGCCAGCAGTTTGGGACTAGCGGGGGGGACACGGAATGAGCAGTTCTTC
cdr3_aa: CASSLGLAGGTRNEQFF

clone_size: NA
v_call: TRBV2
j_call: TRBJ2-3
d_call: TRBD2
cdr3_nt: TGTGCCAGCAGAGCGACAGAGGGAGGGGCAGATACGCAGTATTTT
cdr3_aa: CASRATEGGADTQYF

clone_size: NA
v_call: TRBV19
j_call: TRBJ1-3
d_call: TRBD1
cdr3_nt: TGTGCCAGCCACCCCGGGACAGGGGAGCCTTTGAGTGGAAACACCATATATTTT
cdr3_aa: CASHPGTGEPLSGNTIYF

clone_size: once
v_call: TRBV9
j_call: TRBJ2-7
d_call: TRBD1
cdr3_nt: TGTGCCAGCAGCGTAGGGGGGACAGAGAGCTCCTACGAGCAGTACTTC
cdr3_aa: CASSVGGTESSYEQYF

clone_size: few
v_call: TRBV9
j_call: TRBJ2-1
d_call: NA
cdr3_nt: TGTGCCAGCAGCCCCCGGGATGGGAACAATGAGCAGTTCTTC
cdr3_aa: CASSPRDGNNEQFF

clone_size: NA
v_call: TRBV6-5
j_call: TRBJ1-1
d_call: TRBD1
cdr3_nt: TGTGCCAGCAGGAAGACAGGGGGCCTTGACACTGAAGCTTTCTTT
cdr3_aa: CASRKTGGLDTEAFF

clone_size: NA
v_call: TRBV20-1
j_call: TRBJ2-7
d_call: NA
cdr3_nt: TGCAGTGTCACTCAGGGCTACGAGCAGTACTTC
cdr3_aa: CSVTQGYEQYF

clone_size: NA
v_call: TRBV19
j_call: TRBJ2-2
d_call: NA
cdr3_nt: TGTGCCAGTGGGGGTCTTAGCGGCAGCACCGGGGAGCTGTTTTTT
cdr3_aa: CASGGLSGSTGELFF

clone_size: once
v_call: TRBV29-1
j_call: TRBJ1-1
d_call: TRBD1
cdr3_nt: TGCAGCGTTGAGAGGGCCGGGACAGGGCACACTGAAGCTTTCTTT
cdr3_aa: CSVERAGTGHTEAFF

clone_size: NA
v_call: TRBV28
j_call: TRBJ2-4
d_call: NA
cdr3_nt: TGTGCCAGCAGCCCCCAGGGGCCCTTGGCCAAAAACATTCAGTACTTC
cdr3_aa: CASSPQGPLAKNIQYF

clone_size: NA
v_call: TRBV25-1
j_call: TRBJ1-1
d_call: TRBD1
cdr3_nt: TGTGCCAGCAGTTTCCACAGGGGGCTAGGGACTGAAGCTTTCTTT
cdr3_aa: CASSFHRGLGTEAFF

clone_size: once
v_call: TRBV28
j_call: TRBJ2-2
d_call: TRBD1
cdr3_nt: TGTGCCAGCATACCCGGGACAGCTTTCAACACCGGGGAGCTGTTTTTT
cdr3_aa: CASIPGTAFNTGELFF

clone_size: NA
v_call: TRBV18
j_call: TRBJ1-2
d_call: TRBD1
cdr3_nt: TGTGCCAGCTCTCTTGGGACAGCCCATGGCTACACCTTC
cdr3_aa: CASSLGTAHGYTF

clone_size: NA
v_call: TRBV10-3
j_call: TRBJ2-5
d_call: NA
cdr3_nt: TGTGCCATCAGTGGGACTACGGGAGAGACCCAGTACTTC
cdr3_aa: CAISGTTGETQYF

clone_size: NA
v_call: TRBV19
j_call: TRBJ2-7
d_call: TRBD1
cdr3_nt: TGTGCCAGTAGTTTGACAGGGACCACCTACGAGCAGTACTTC
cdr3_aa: CASSLTGTTYEQYF

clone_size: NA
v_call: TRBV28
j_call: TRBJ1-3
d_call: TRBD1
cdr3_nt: TGTGCCAGCAGCCTGGGACAGTCTGGAAACACCATATATTTT
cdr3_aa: CASSLGQSGNTIYF

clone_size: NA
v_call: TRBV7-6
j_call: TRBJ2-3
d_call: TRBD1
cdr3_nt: TGTGCCAGCAGCTTACAGGGGGGCACAGATACGCAGTATTTT
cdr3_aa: CASSLQGGTDTQYF

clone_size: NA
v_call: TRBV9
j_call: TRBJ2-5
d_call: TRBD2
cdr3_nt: TGTGCCAGCAGCGTATCGGCTAGCGGGGCGGTATCCCAAGAGACCCAGTACTTC
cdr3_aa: CASSVSASGAVSQETQYF

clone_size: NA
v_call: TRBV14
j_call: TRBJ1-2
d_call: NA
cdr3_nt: TGTGCCAGCAGCCAAGCAGGGGCTGGGAGCTATGGCTACACCTTC
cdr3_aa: CASSQAGAGSYGYTF

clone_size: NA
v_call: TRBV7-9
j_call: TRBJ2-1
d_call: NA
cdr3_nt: TGTGCCAGCAGCCCAGACAGTTACAATGAGCAGTTCTTC
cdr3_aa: CASSPDSYNEQFF

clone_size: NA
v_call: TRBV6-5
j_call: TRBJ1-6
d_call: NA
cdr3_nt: TGTGCCAGCAGTTACTCGGGGGGTTGGGGAAATTCACCCCTCCACTTT
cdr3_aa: CASSYSGGWGNSPLHF

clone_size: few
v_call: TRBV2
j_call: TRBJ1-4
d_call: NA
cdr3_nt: TGTGCCAGCAGTGAAAGACAGCCTGCAACTAATGAAAAACTGTTTTTT
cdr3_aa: CASSERQPATNEKLFF

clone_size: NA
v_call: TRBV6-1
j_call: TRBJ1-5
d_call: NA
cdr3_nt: TGTGCCAGCAGTTTCCCGACAGTCAATCAGCCCCAGCATTTT
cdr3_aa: CASSFPTVNQPQHF

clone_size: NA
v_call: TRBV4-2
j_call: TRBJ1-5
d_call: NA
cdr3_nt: TGTGCCAGCAGCCAAGATTCAGGGAATCAGCCCCAGCATTTT
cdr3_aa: CASSQDSGNQPQHF

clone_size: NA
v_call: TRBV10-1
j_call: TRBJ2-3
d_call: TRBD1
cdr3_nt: TGCGCCAGCAGTGACCCGGGACAGGGTGGTGATACGCAGTATTTT
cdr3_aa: CASSDPGQGGDTQYF

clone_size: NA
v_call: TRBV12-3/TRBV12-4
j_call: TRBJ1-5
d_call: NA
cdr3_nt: TGTGCCAGCAGTTTTAACAATCAGCCCCAGCATTTT
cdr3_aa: CASSFNNQPQHF

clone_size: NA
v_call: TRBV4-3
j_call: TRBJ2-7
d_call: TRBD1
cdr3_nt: TGCGCCAGCAGCCAAGATATGGGGACAGGGGGCCAATACGAGCAGTACTTC
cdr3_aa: CASSQDMGTGGQYEQYF

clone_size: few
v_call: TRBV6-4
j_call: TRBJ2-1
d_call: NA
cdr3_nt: TGTGCCAGCAGTGACTCGAGTAGGGGCAATGAGCAGTTCTTC
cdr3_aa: CASSDSSRGNEQFF

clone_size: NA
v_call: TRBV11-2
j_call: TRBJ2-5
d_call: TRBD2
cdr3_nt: TGTGCCAGCAGCCCCGGACTAGAAGAGACCCAGTACTTC
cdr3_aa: CASSPGLEETQYF

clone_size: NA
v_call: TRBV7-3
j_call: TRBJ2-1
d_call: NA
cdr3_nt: TGTGCCAGCAGCTTAGGTGACCTACAGAGCAATGAGCAGTTCTTC
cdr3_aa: CASSLGDLQSNEQFF

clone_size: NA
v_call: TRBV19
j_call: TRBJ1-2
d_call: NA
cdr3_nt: TGTGCCAGTAGTGCAACAGGGCTAGCTAACTATGGCTACACCTTC
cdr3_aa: CASSATGLANYGYTF

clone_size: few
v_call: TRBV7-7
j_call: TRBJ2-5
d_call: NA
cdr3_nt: TGTGCCAGCAGCTTGTCGCGCGGGGTAATCCAAGAGACCCAGTACTTC
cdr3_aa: CASSLSRGVIQETQYF

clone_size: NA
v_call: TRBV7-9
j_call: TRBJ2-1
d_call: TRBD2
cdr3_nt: TGTGCCAGCAGCAAGGGGTTTAGCGGGGAATGGGATGAGCAGTTCTTC
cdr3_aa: CASSKGFSGEWDEQFF

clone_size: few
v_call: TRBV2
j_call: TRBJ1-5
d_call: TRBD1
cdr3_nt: TGTGCCAGCAGAGCCTCGCCGGGACAGGCGAATCAGCCCCAGCATTTT
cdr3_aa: CASRASPGQANQPQHF

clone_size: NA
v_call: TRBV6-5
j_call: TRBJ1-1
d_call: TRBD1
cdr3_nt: TGTGCCAGCAGTTCCTGGACAGGGGGAGGAACTGAGGCTTTCTTT
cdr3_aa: CASSSWTGGGTEAFF

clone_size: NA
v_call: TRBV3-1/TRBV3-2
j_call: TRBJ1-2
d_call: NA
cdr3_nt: TGTGCCAGCAGCCAAGCGGACAGAACCTATGGCTACACCTTC
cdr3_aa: CASSQADRTYGYTF